A single sample is the source of the 23 T cell receptor beta chains below, sequenced in a study of blood T cell repertoires in COVID-19. Profiled with immunoSEQ multiplex PCR; TCRdb holds only in-frame clones, not every one. The table records 300,000 or so clones, around 88% of them present only once. What was sequenced was peripheral blood. Receptors were obtained from a woman aged 50 to 65 with acute or convalescent COVID-19.

The chain links TRBV5-1 to TRBJ1-1; D is unclear. Germline CDR1 SGHRS, CDR2 YFSETQ. Trimming took off 5 bases at V and 6 bases at J, with 14 bases between the two ends. The CDR3 is 13 amino acids. The CDR3 nucleotides are TGCGCCAGCAGGGAGAGAACGGACTCTGAAGCTTTCTTT. Protein sequence: CASRERTDSEAFF.

The rearrangement uses TRBV14 and TRBJ1-2; maybe TRBD1 (6 bases). Germline CDR1 and CDR2: SGHDN and FVKESK. The CDR3 runs 14 residues. V was shortened by 3 bases and J by 4 bases, with 12 bases between the two germline ends. CDR3 protein: CASSQEQGGYGYTF. DNA of the CDR3: TGTGCCAGCAGCCAGGAACAGGGTGGCTATGGCTACACCTTC.

The chain uses TRBV2 and TRBJ1-3; D is unclear. CDR1 and CDR2 from the germline V gene are SNHLY and FYNNEI. The CDR3 is 15 amino acids. V gave up 6 bases and J gave up 0 bases, with 12 bases separating them. This chain's CDR3 is CASSPMGSSGNTIYF. In DNA form, the CDR3 reads TGTGCCAGCAGCCCTATGGGCAGCTCTGGAAACACCATATATTTT.

The rearrangement joins TRBV19 to TRBJ2-7; possible D gene TRBD1, 5 bases. The length of the CDR3 is 14 residues. Germline-derived CDR1 and CDR2 are LNHDA and SQIVND (reference sequence). With 5 bases removed from V and 2 bases from J, the gap between germline ends came to 13 bases. CDR3 nucleotides: TGTGCCAGTAGTTTGGCGGCAGGGACCTACGAGCAGTACTTC. This gives the protein CASSLAAGTYEQYF.

The chain employs TRBV6-5 and TRBJ2-1, with D possibly matching TRBD2 (5 bases). V lost 6 bases to trimming and J lost 5 bases, with 17 bases between them. This CDR3 comprises 15 residues. The germline gives CDR1 MNHEY, CDR2 SVGAGI. The CDR3 coding sequence is TGTGCCAGCAGCCGACCCTTTGCGGGTAACAATGAGCAGTTCTTC. Protein product: CASSRPFAGNNEQFF.

This chain joins TRBV4-2 and TRBJ2-2; 10 bases line up with TRBD2. This CDR3 comprises 15 residues. Unmatched junction bases numbered 4, after V lost 4 bases and J lost 5 bases. The germline gives CDR1 LGHNA, CDR2 YNFKEQ. CDR3 in amino acids: CASSPGLARTGELFF. The CDR3 DNA is TGTGCCAGCAGCCCGGGACTAGCGAGGACCGGGGAGCTGTTTTTT.

This chain links TRBV5-5 with TRBJ1-5; D is unclear. This CDR3 is built from 13 residues. Germline CDR1 reads SGHKS; CDR2 reads YYEKEE (reference sequence). V lost 2 bases and J 3 bases, leaving 6 bases between the germline ends. The CDR3 loop reads CASSLHLNQPQHF. The CDR3 DNA reads as TGTGCCAGCAGCTTACACCTCAATCAGCCCCAGCATTTT.

J is TRBJ2-1 and V is TRBV6-5; TRBD1 aligns across 9 bases. CDR1 is MNHEY, CDR2 SVGAGI, per germline. The J segment lost 10 bases and the V segment lost 4 bases, leaving 11 bases of the junction unmatched. The CDR3 runs to 15 residues. This CDR3 is CASSSPDRGQWEQFF. In DNA, the CDR3 is TGTGCCAGCAGTTCCCCGGACAGGGGTCAGTGGGAGCAGTTCTTC.

The chain uses TRBV27 and TRBJ2-7, with TRBD1 identical over 7 bases. V dropped 5 bases and J dropped 6; count of bases not matched to a gene: 4. The germline V gene encodes CDR1 MNHEY and CDR2 SMNVEV (reference sequence). This CDR3 region has 12 residues. CDR3 nucleotides: TGTGCCAGCAGTCCTACAGGGGTCGAGCAGTACGTC. This gives the protein CASSPTGVEQYV.

This chain joins TRBV5-8 and TRBJ1-5; D gene ambiguous. V was clipped by 2 bases and J by 8 bases, with 11 bases between them. This CDR3 region has 13 residues. Germline lookup yields CDR1 SGHTS and CDR2 YDEGEE. This CDR3 is CASSFPTAEPQHF. The CDR3 DNA reads as TGTGCCAGCAGCTTCCCTACAGCAGAGCCCCAGCATTTT. The full variable domain, its missing parts supplied by reference TRBV5-8 and TRBJ1-5, is EAGVTQSPTHLIKTRGQQATLRCSPISGHTSVYWYQQALGLGLQFLLWYDEGEERNRGNFPPRFSGRQFPNYSSELNVNALELEDSALYLCASSFPTAEPQHFGDGTRLSIL.

The chain has TRBV5-4 and TRBJ1-2; TRBD1 matches 7 bases. V gave up 1 base and J gave up 7 bases; unmatched junction bases: 10. The CDR3 consists of 15 residues. Germline values: CDR1 SGHNT, CDR2 YYREEE (reference sequence). The CDR3 region has the DNA TGTGCCAGCAGCTTGACGTCACAGGGGTGGGGTGGCTACACCTTC. This codes for CASSLTSQGWGGYTF.

V usage is TRBV2 and J usage is TRBJ1-3; a possible D gene is TRBD1 (6 bases). The CDR3 has 17 residues. Trimming stripped 1 base from V and 0 bases from J, with 13 bases between. Per germline, CDR1 SNHLY and CDR2 FYNNEI. In nucleotides, the CDR3 is TGTGCCAGCAGTGAAGGGCAGGGGTTTAGCTCTGGAAACACCATATATTTT. Encoded protein: CASSEGQGFSSGNTIYF.

The chain combines TRBV6-2 or TRBV6-3 with TRBJ1-2; D possibly corresponds to TRBD1 (6 bases). V shed 1 base and J shed 2 bases, with 8 bases lying between them. From germline, CDR1 is MNHEY and CDR2 SVGEGT. The CDR3 consists of 14 residues. The CDR3, as DNA: TGTGCCAGCAGTTACTTTGGGGGCAACTATGGCTACACCTTC. Its protein product is CASSYFGGNYGYTF.

The J gene is TRBJ1-1, the V gene TRBV25-1; a weak D match, TRBD1 (5 bases). The CDR3 has 13 residues. Trimming took off 8 bases at V and 3 bases at J, with 13 bases between the two ends. Per the germline V gene, CDR1 is MGHDK and CDR2 is SYGVNS. CDR3: CASSDTADTEAFF. CDR3 nucleotides: TGTGCCAGCTCGGACACTGCGGACACTGAAGCTTTCTTT.

This sequence joins TRBV29-1 and TRBJ2-1; TRBD1 agrees at 10 bases. Trimming took 4 bases from V and 10 from J; bases not matched to a gene: 4. This CDR3 comprises 12 residues. Germline values: CDR1 SQVTM, CDR2 ANQGSEA. The CDR3 DNA follows: TGCAGCGTTGTTGGACAGGGGGTGGAGCAGTTCTTC. It translates to CSVVGQGVEQFF.

The rearrangement uses TRBV15 and TRBJ2-1; 8 nucleotides align to TRBD2. CDR1 LNHNV and CDR2 YYDKDF come from the germline V gene (reference sequence). The CDR3 sequence is 18 residues long. Germline trimming cut 0 bases from V and 14 bases from J; bases unmatched to any gene: 21. The CDR3 DNA sequence: TGTGCCACCAGCAGAGATGGGGGGTTAGCGGGGTTCCTCGCGAGGGAGTTCTTC. Its protein is CATSRDGGLAGFLAREFF.

In nucleotides, the CDR3 is TGCGCCAGCAGCTTGGATAGGGCCGGGGACACTGAAGCTTTCTTT. Translation: CASSLDRAGDTEAFF. This sequence joins TRBV5-1 and TRBJ1-1; D is unresolved. This CDR3 contains 15 residues. Germline V CDR1 and CDR2: SGHRS, YFSETQ. V was shortened by 0 bases and J by 3 bases, with 12 bases between the two germline ends.

The chain recombines TRBV5-8 with TRBJ2-7, with D maybe TRBD1 (6 bases). With 4 bases removed from V and 2 bases from J, the gap between germline ends came to 16 bases. This CDR3 is built from 15 residues. The V gene's germline CDR1 is SGHTS and CDR2 YDEGEE. Written as DNA, the CDR3 is TGTGCCAGCAGCCCTCGGACAGTGTGGACCTACGAGCAGTACTTC. It is translated as CASSPRTVWTYEQYF.

This clone was seen just once. The identical CDR3 is also encoded by other nucleotide sequences in the sample. V usage is TRBV2 and J usage is TRBJ1-2; D uncertain. Germline V gene lookup returns CDR1 SNHLY and CDR2 FYNNEI. Trimming pared 2 bases from V and 3 bases from J, leaving 7 bases between. This CDR3 has 13 amino acids. For the CDR3, the DNA is TGTGCCAGCAGTGAAAGCGGCTACTATGGCTACACCTTC. It specifies CASSESGYYGYTF.

The chain carries TRBV4-2 and TRBJ2-6; TRBD2 matches 12 bases. This CDR3 has 17 residues. V lost 1 base to trimming and J lost 4 bases; unmatched junction nucleotides: 2. CDR1 and CDR2 from the germline V gene are LGHNA and YNFKEQ. This CDR3 is CASSQGTSGTGANVLTF. In nucleotides, the CDR3 is TGTGCCAGCAGCCAAGGGACTAGCGGGACCGGGGCCAACGTCCTGACTTTC.

The V call is TRBV5-1, the J call TRBJ2-1; 7 bases agree with TRBD2. J gave up 6 bases and V 5 bases, and 8 bases lay outside the gene matches. The CDR3 length is 14 residues. The germline V gene has CDR1 SGHRS and CDR2 YFSETQ. CDR3 in amino acids: CASSLGTTINEQFF. The DNA for the CDR3 is TGCGCCAGCAGTCTGGGGACTACAATCAATGAGCAGTTCTTC. Variable domain in full (rest from reference TRBV5-1 and TRBJ2-1): KAGVTQTPRYLIKTRGQQVTLSCSPISGHRSVSWYQQTPGQGLQFLFEYFSETQRNKGNFPGRFSGRQFSNSRSEMNVSTLELGDSALYLCASSLGTTINEQFFGPGTRLTVL.

V is TRBV29-1 and J is TRBJ1-1; a weak D match, TRBD1 (5 bases). The CDR3 totals 11 residues. The germline V gene encodes CDR1 SQVTM and CDR2 ANQGSEA. V was cut by 7 bases and J by 6 bases, with 12 bases left in between. The CDR3 here is CSARDSPEAFF. For the CDR3, the DNA is TGCAGCGCCAGAGACAGCCCTGAAGCTTTCTTT.

V usage is TRBV2 and J usage is TRBJ2-3, with D perhaps TRBD1 (5 bases). Trimming pared 4 bases from V and 2 bases from J, leaving 13 bases between. The CDR3 has 15 amino acids. Germline lookup yields CDR1 SNHLY and CDR2 FYNNEI. The CDR3 sequence is CASSGPREDTDTQYF. The DNA for the CDR3 is TGTGCCAGCAGTGGACCCAGGGAAGACACAGATACGCAGTATTTT.